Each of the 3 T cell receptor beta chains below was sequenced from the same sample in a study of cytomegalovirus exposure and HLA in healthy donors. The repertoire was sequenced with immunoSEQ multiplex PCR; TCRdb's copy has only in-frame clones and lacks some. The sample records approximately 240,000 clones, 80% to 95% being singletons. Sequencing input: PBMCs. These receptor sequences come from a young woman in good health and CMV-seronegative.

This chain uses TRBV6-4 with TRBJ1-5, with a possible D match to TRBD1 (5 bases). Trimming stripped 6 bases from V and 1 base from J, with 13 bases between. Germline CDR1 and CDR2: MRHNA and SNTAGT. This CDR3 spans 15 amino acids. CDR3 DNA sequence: TGTGCCAGCAGGACCTCAGGGTTAAGCAATCAGCCCCAGCATTTT. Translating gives CASRTSGLSNQPQHF.

CDR3 protein: CASSFYKEENTEAFF. As DNA, the CDR3 is TGTGCCAGCAGTTTTTACAAGGAGGAGAACACTGAAGCTTTCTTT. This chain joins TRBV27 and TRBJ1-1; D ambiguous. This CDR3 has 15 residues. CDR1 and CDR2 from the germline V gene are MNHEY and SMNVEV (reference sequence). The V end lost 3 bases, the J end lost 1 base, and 12 bases lay between the germline ends.

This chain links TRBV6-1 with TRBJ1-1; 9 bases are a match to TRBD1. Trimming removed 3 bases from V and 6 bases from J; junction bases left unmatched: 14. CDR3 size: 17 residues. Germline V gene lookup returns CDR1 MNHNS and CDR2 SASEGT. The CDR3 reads CASSDIVGQGSKAEAFF. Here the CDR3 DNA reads TGTGCCAGCAGTGATATAGTCGGACAGGGGAGTAAGGCTGAAGCTTTCTTT.